This T cell receptor beta chain was identified during a study of blood T cell repertoires in COVID-19. Across the whole study: Sites in the United States, Italy and Spain provided acute and convalescent COVID-19 samples. PBMCs, B-cell-depleted T cells, or T cells provided the cDNA or gDNA that made up the material.

Assay used: immunoSEQ multiplex PCR; TCRdb lists only in-frame clones, some missing. The table shows approximately 140,000 clones, with around 88% occurring only once. This CDR3 is built from 14 residues. Looked up from germline, CDR1 is LNHDA and CDR2 is SQIVND (reference sequence). V lost 4 bases to trimming and J lost 6 bases; unmatched junction nucleotides: 8. The sequence derives from an older woman with acute or convalescent COVID-19. V gene TRBV19 combines with J gene TRBJ2-7; 8 bases fit TRBD1. The sequenced sample consisted of peripheral blood. The CDR3 coding sequence is TGTGCCAGTAGTACGGACAGGGTGAGCTCCGAGCAGTACTTC. This sequence encodes CASSTDRVSSEQYF.